This entry is about one T cell receptor beta chain. No antigen is known for it. The data are from a study of cytomegalovirus exposure and HLA in healthy donors. Whole-study results and caveats: Further analysis was carried out later, and it showed several of the most significant clusters appearing linked to common viral pathogens. Association of a missense DCLRE1C variant with TCR beta V- and J-gene trimming was reported in a later analysis. Across donors, sequencing depth was assumed by presence/absence analyses to be roughly uniform.

PCR primers comprised 60 Vbeta and 13 Jbeta primers. Source study methods: Some 10 million of the approximately 80 million unique TCR beta chains counted in a later analysis were shared. The table came from immunoSEQ multiplex PCR; TCRdb's copy has only in-frame clones and leaves some out. That table furnishes V, J and clone size, whereas the DNA furnished D and trimming. The table has 130,000 to 150,000 clones, over 70% seen once. This CDR3 comprises 14 residues. Germline CDR1 reads ENHRY; CDR2 reads SYGVKD. V shed 3 bases and J shed 3 bases, with 11 bases lying between them. The chain links TRBV10-3 to TRBJ1-1; D is perhaps TRBD1 (6 bases). The specimen was PBMCs. This TCR came from a woman between 35 and 50 years old in good health and CMV-seropositive. The CDR3 region is CAISDRGQDTEAFF. CDR3 bases: TGTGCCATCAGTGACAGGGGTCAGGACACTGAAGCTTTCTTT.